These T cell receptor beta chains were read from a single sample in a study of CD8+CD57+ T cells in acquired aplastic anemia. TCRdb ran MiXCR on the reads and lists one entry per CDR3 protein. The sample records just over 400,000 distinct CDR3 sequences, 65% to 80% being singletons. Input material: sorted CD4+, CD8+, or CD8+CD57+ T cells (not recorded which) from PBMCs. The receptors here all came from a human donor in good health, serving as a control. Both conserved end residues are part of each CDR3. Fields, in order: clone size, D gene, V gene, J gene, CDR3 protein, CDR3 DNA. The D gene is left open where the match is weak. Size tells how often a clone was seen (once, few, many) or the class of an expanded clone, and some rows leave it out.

clone size: -; D gene: TRBD1; V gene: TRBV6-5; J gene: TRBJ2-6; CDR3 protein: CASTMTGLSGANVLTF; CDR3 DNA: TGTGCCAGCACTATGACAGGGCTCTCTGGGGCCAACGTCCTGACTTTC
clone size: -; D gene: -; V gene: TRBV9; J gene: TRBJ1-1; CDR3 protein: CASSVAMGGFPNTEAFF; CDR3 DNA: TGTGCCAGCAGCGTAGCCATGGGGGGGTTTCCGAACACTGAAGCTTTCTTT
clone size: many; D gene: -; V gene: TRBV19; J gene: TRBJ1-5; CDR3 protein: CASSGDRRNQPQHF; CDR3 DNA: TGTGCCAGTAGTGGAGACAGGAGGAATCAGCCCCAGCATTTT
clone size: -; D gene: -; V gene: TRBV7-3; J gene: TRBJ2-5; CDR3 protein: CATSRGHGVGTQYF; CDR3 DNA: TGTGCCACCAGCAGAGGACACGGTGTGGGGACCCAGTACTTC
clone size: -; D gene: -; V gene: TRBV11-3; J gene: TRBJ2-3; CDR3 protein: CASSGSSTDTRYF; CDR3 DNA: TGTGCCAGCAGCGGATCTAGCACAGATACGCGGTATTTT
clone size: many; D gene: -; V gene: TRBV3-1; J gene: TRBJ1-5; CDR3 protein: CASSQGGRFNQPQHF; CDR3 DNA: TGTGCCAGCAGCCAAGGGGGACGTTTCAATCAGCCCCAGCATTTT
clone size: -; D gene: TRBD1; V gene: TRBV7-2; J gene: TRBJ1-6; CDR3 protein: CASSRSGTGQPQHHF; CDR3 DNA: TGTGCCAGCAGCCGCTCGGGGACAGGTCAGCCCCAGCATCACTTT
clone size: -; D gene: -; V gene: TRBV9; J gene: TRBJ1-5; CDR3 protein: CASSLDAGTRNDPQHF; CDR3 DNA: TGTGCCAGCAGCCTAGACGCCGGGACACGCAATGATCCCCAGCATTTT
clone size: many; D gene: TRBD1; V gene: TRBV3-1; J gene: TRBJ1-2; CDR3 protein: CASRNRGGYTF; CDR3 DNA: TGTGCCAGCAGGAACAGGGGAGGCTACACCTTC
clone size: -; D gene: -; V gene: TRBV7-2; J gene: TRBJ1-2; CDR3 protein: CASAPPGGKGIF; CDR3 DNA: TGTGCCAGCGCCCCCCCCGGGGGAAAGGGCATCTTC
clone size: -; D gene: -; V gene: TRBV7-9; J gene: TRBJ2-7; CDR3 protein: CASSLASSLDTQYYF; CDR3 DNA: TGTGCCAGCAGCTTAGCGAGTAGCTTGGACACCCAGTACTACTTC
clone size: -; D gene: TRBD2; V gene: TRBV7-2; J gene: TRBJ2-7; CDR3 protein: CASSQASGPIGDYYF; CDR3 DNA: TGTGCCAGCAGCCAAGCCTCGGGACCGATTGGGGACTACTACTTC
clone size: many; D gene: -; V gene: TRBV4-3; J gene: TRBJ1-3; CDR3 protein: CASSQGLSGNTIYF; CDR3 DNA: TGCGCCAGCAGCCAAGGACTTTCTGGAAACACCATATATTTT
clone size: -; D gene: -; V gene: TRBV12-3/TRBV12-4; J gene: TRBJ2-3; CDR3 protein: CASRAGGRDTQYF; CDR3 DNA: TGTGCCAGCCGGGCAGGGGGGCGGGATACGCAGTATTTT
clone size: -; D gene: -; V gene: TRBV7-8; J gene: TRBJ2-5; CDR3 protein: CASSLRDIRATQYF; CDR3 DNA: TGTGCCAGCAGCTTAAGGGACATTAGGGCGACCCAGTACTTC
clone size: -; D gene: TRBD1; V gene: TRBV24-1; J gene: TRBJ2-5; CDR3 protein: CATSDHGDSTYF; CDR3 DNA: TGTGCCACTAGTGATCACGGGGACAGCACTTACTTC
clone size: -; D gene: -; V gene: TRBV20-1; J gene: TRBJ2-7; CDR3 protein: CSAPNGGLSYEQYF; CDR3 DNA: TGCAGTGCTCCCAACGGGGGACTCTCCTACGAGCAGTACTTC
clone size: -; D gene: -; V gene: TRBV24-1; J gene: TRBJ1-2; CDR3 protein: CATSDVTGYWGYTF; CDR3 DNA: TGTGCCACCAGTGACGTGACAGGATACTGGGGCTACACCTTC
clone size: few; D gene: TRBD2; V gene: TRBV6-5; J gene: TRBJ2-1; CDR3 protein: CASSSRLAGGGHNEQFF; CDR3 DNA: TGTGCCAGCAGCTCCCGACTAGCGGGGGGGGGCCACAATGAGCAGTTCTTC
clone size: -; D gene: -; V gene: TRBV5-1; J gene: TRBJ2-7; CDR3 protein: CASSEQGGFQQYF; CDR3 DNA: TGCGCCAGCTCCGAACAGGGGGGGTTCCAGCAGTACTTC
clone size: once; D gene: -; V gene: TRBV7-6; J gene: TRBJ1-5; CDR3 protein: CASSYSVGQPQHF; CDR3 DNA: TGCGCCAGCAGCTACAGCGTGGGTCAGCCCCAGCATTTT
clone size: many; D gene: TRBD1; V gene: TRBV19; J gene: TRBJ2-1; CDR3 protein: CASSTDRGNEQFF; CDR3 DNA: TGTGCCAGTAGTACGGACAGGGGCAATGAGCAGTTCTTC
clone size: many; D gene: TRBD2; V gene: TRBV9; J gene: TRBJ2-1; CDR3 protein: CASSLTSGGLHEQFF; CDR3 DNA: TGTGCCAGCAGCCTTACTAGCGGGGGGCTCCATGAGCAGTTCTTC
clone size: -; D gene: -; V gene: TRBV29-1; J gene: TRBJ2-7; CDR3 protein: CSVEGPRGRGSYEQYF; CDR3 DNA: TGCAGCGTTGAAGGACCACGGGGTAGGGGCTCCTACGAGCAGTACTTC
clone size: -; D gene: -; V gene: TRBV2; J gene: TRBJ2-7; CDR3 protein: CASSVWSGTYEQYF; CDR3 DNA: TGTGCCAGCAGTGTCTGGTCTGGAACCTACGAGCAGTACTTC
clone size: -; D gene: -; V gene: TRBV12-3/TRBV12-4; J gene: TRBJ1-1; CDR3 protein: CASRKGWRTEAFF; CDR3 DNA: TGTGCCAGCAGGAAAGGTTGGCGGACTGAAGCTTTCTTT
clone size: -; D gene: TRBD1; V gene: TRBV5-6; J gene: TRBJ2-7; CDR3 protein: CASSSRMYGTGHSEQYF; CDR3 DNA: TGTGCCAGCAGTTCGCGTATGTACGGGACAGGGCATTCCGAGCAGTACTTC
clone size: few; D gene: -; V gene: TRBV12-3/TRBV12-4; J gene: TRBJ1-2; CDR3 protein: CASSLPGGYGYTF; CDR3 DNA: TGTGCCAGCAGCTTACCCGGAGGCTATGGCTACACCTTC
clone size: once; D gene: -; V gene: TRBV7-3; J gene: TRBJ1-1; CDR3 protein: CASSPGTRGSEAFF; CDR3 DNA: TGTGCCAGCAGCCCCGGGACACGGGGCTCTGAAGCTTTCTTT
clone size: many; D gene: -; V gene: TRBV25-1; J gene: TRBJ1-4; CDR3 protein: CASSEYQSLATNEKLFF; CDR3 DNA: TGTGCCAGCAGTGAATACCAATCTCTAGCAACTAATGAAAAACTGTTTTTT
clone size: many; D gene: -; V gene: TRBV19; J gene: TRBJ1-2; CDR3 protein: CASQAGGWGYGYTF; CDR3 DNA: TGTGCCAGCCAGGCGGGGGGATGGGGCTATGGCTACACCTTC
clone size: many; D gene: TRBD1; V gene: TRBV12-3/TRBV12-4; J gene: TRBJ1-3; CDR3 protein: CASSLGDRGLSGNTIYF; CDR3 DNA: TGTGCCAGCAGTTTAGGGGACAGGGGTTTATCTGGAAACACCATATATTTT
clone size: many; D gene: -; V gene: TRBV9; J gene: TRBJ2-5; CDR3 protein: CASSAGRSQETQYF; CDR3 DNA: TGTGCCAGCAGCGCCGGACGGAGCCAAGAGACCCAGTACTTC
clone size: many; D gene: -; V gene: TRBV11-2; J gene: TRBJ1-1; CDR3 protein: CASSLDPGLRVEAFF; CDR3 DNA: TGTGCCAGCAGCTTAGATCCGGGCCTGCGGGTTGAAGCTTTCTTT
clone size: many; D gene: TRBD1; V gene: TRBV10-3; J gene: TRBJ2-5; CDR3 protein: CAISDMDRGEETQYF; CDR3 DNA: TGTGCCATCAGTGATATGGACAGGGGCGAAGAGACCCAGTACTTC